What follows are 10 T cell receptor beta chains derived from one specimen sequenced in a study of shared clonotypes between healthy human individuals (dated by TCRdb to 2018 to 2021). The library was prepared using the immunoSEQ multiplex PCR assay. TCRdb retrieved this table from immuneACCESS and kept in-frame rearrangements only. Not all clones are present; in checked studies, unresolved V genes account for under half, and no reason is known for the remainder. This sample is represented by fewer than 500,000 clones; about 79% of them were singletons. Of the sample, approximately 12% is held by the ten largest clones. Sequenced: PBMCs. The origin of the receptors is a woman in her forties in good health. Some clones in this sample may be carry-over from other donors' samples.

J is TRBJ2-1 and V is TRBV28; D may be TRBD2 (5 bases). The CDR3 sequence is 13 residues long. CDR1 and CDR2 from the germline V gene are MDHEN and SYDVKM. The germline V and J ends were trimmed by 6 bases and 4 bases, with 10 bases remaining between them. The CDR3 loop is CASSAGLYNEQFF. The CDR3 region has the DNA TGTGCCAGCAGCGCCGGACTTTACAATGAGCAGTTCTTC.

This clone was detected many times. This chain links TRBV5-8 with TRBJ2-7, with TRBD2 matching over 12 bases. Germline V gene data show CDR1 as SGHTS and CDR2 as YDEGEE. V trimming: 4 bases; J trimming: 6 bases; junction bases outside the gene matches: 17. CDR3 length: 18 amino acids. This chain's CDR3 is CASSLKSARTSGIPEQYF. Here the CDR3 DNA reads TGTGCCAGCAGCCTGAAAAGTGCCAGGACTAGCGGGATACCCGAGCAGTACTTC.

The rearrangement links TRBV18 to TRBJ2-7, with TRBD2 identical over 8 bases. Germline V gene data show CDR1 as KGHSH and CDR2 as LQKENI. The CDR3 spans 15 residues. V was clipped by 2 bases and J by 2 bases; unmatched bases: 5. The CDR3 bases are TGTGCCAGCTCACCAACTAGCGGAACTACCTACGAGCAGTACTTC. Its translation: CASSPTSGTTYEQYF. The entire variable domain, with the rest obtained from reference TRBV18 and TRBJ2-7, is as follows: NAGVMQNPRHLVRRRGQEARLRCSPMKGHSHVYWYRQLPEEGLKFMVYLQKENIIDESGMPKERFSAEFPKEGPSILRIQQVVRGDSAAYFCASSPTSGTTYEQYFGPGTRLTVT.

V usage is TRBV25-1 and J usage is TRBJ2-7; a possible D gene is TRBD2 (6 bases). Germline-derived CDR1 and CDR2 are MGHDK and SYGVNS. V lost 9 bases, J lost 2 bases, and 14 bases lay in between. There are 13 residues in the CDR3. CDR3 DNA: TGTGCCAGTACCGGGACTGGTCCCTACGAGCAGTACTTC. This gives the protein CASTGTGPYEQYF.

A remark on this clone: The same CDR3 arises from other DNA sequences in this sample as well. V gene TRBV28 combines with J gene TRBJ2-2, with TRBD1 matching 9 bases. J gave up 8 bases and V 2 bases, and 3 bases lay outside the gene matches. The germline gives CDR1 MDHEN, CDR2 SYDVKM. The CDR3 is 14 amino acids. CDR3 in amino acids: CASSLDRGTGELFF. The CDR3 region has the DNA TGTGCCAGCAGTTTAGACAGGGGGACTGGGGAGCTGTTTTTT.

For this clone: Other DNA sequences within the sample encode an identical CDR3. The rearrangement links TRBV30 to TRBJ1-5; tentatively, D is TRBD1 (5 bases). Per germline, CDR1 GTSNPN and CDR2 SVGIG (reference sequence). This CDR3 spans 14 amino acids. Trimming removed 4 bases from V and 2 bases from J, with 12 bases in between. The CDR3 region has the DNA TGTGCCTGGACTAATGGGGGAGGCAATCAGCCCCAGCATTTT. This sequence encodes CAWTNGGGNQPQHF. Full variable domain (outside the CDR3, taken from reference TRBV30 and TRBJ1-5): SQTIHQWPATLVQPVGSPLSLECTVEGTSNPNLYWYRQAAGRGLQLLFYSVGIGQISSEVPQNLSASRPQDRQFILSSKKLLLSDSGFYLCAWTNGGGNQPQHFGDGTRLSIL.

The rearrangement uses TRBV7-8 and TRBJ1-1; no reliable D call. Germline V gene sequence: CDR1 SGHVS, CDR2 FQNEAQ. There are 13 residues in the CDR3. V lost 2 bases, J lost 8 bases, and 12 bases lay in between. This CDR3 reads CASSLLVNREAFF. CDR3 nucleotide sequence: TGTGCCAGCAGCTTACTGGTAAACCGGGAAGCTTTCTTT.

This clone was observed once. The rearrangement joins TRBV6-6 to TRBJ1-2; a weak D match, TRBD1 (6 bases). Germline CDR1 and CDR2: MNHNY and SVGAGI (reference sequence). The V and J ends lost 7 bases and 4 bases respectively, with 16 bases between them. The CDR3 is made up of 14 amino acids. As DNA, the CDR3 is TGTGCCAGCACGCCACCAGGGGAGACCTATGGCTACACCTTC. Its protein product is CASTPPGETYGYTF.

The gene calls are TRBV5-4 and TRBJ2-5; TRBD2 aligns across 8 bases. V lost 4 bases and J lost 2; bases outside the gene matches: 4. There are 14 residues in the CDR3. The germline gives CDR1 SGHNT, CDR2 YYREEE (reference sequence). CDR3: CASSSGLAQETQYF. CDR3 nucleotide sequence: TGTGCCAGCAGCAGCGGACTAGCTCAAGAGACCCAGTACTTC.

This rearrangement joins TRBV27 to TRBJ1-2; D might be TRBD1 (5 bases). The germline V gene has CDR1 MNHEY and CDR2 SMNVEV (reference sequence). The CDR3 contains 13 residues. Trimming removed 4 bases from V and 4 bases from J, with 10 bases in between. CDR3 coding DNA: TGTGCCAGCAGTTCCCAGGGTGGCTATGGCTACACCTTC. It is translated as CASSSQGGYGYTF.